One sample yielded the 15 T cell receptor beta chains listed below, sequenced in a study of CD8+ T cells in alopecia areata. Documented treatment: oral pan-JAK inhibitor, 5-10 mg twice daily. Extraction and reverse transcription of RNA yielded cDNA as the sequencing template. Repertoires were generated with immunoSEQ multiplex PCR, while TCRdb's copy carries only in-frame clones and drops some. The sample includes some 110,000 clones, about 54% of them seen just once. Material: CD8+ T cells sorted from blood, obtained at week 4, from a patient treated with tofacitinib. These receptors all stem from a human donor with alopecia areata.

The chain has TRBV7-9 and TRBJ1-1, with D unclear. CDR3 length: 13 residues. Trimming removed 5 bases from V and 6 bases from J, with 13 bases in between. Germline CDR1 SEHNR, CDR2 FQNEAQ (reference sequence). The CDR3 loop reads CASSQGNGPEAFF. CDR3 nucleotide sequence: TGTGCCAGCAGCCAAGGTAACGGTCCTGAAGCTTTCTTT. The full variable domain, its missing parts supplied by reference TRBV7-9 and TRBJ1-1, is DTGVSQNPRHKITKRGQNVTFRCDPISEHNRLYWYRQTLGQGPEFLTYFQNEAQLEKSRLLSDRFSAERPKGSFSTLEIQRTEQGDSAMYLCASSQGNGPEAFFGQGTRLTVV.

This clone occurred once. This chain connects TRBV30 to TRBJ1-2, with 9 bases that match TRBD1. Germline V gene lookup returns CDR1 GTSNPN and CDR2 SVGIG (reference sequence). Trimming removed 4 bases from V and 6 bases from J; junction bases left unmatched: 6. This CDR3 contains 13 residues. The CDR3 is CAWNYDRGDGYTF. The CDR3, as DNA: TGTGCCTGGAATTACGACAGGGGGGATGGCTACACCTTC.

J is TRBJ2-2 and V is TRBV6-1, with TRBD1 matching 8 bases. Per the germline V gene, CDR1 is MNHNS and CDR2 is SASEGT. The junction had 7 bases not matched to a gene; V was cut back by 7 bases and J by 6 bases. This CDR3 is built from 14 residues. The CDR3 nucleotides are TGTGCCAGCACGGACAGGGTTGAGTCCGGGGAGCTGTTTTTT. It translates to CASTDRVESGELFF.

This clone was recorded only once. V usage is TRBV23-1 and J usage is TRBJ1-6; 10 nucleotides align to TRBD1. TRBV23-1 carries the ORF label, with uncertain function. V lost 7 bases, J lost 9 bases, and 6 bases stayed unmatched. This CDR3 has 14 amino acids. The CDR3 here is CASNRDRGSSPLHF. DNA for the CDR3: TGCGCCAGCAACCGGGACAGGGGAAGTTCACCCCTCCACTTT.

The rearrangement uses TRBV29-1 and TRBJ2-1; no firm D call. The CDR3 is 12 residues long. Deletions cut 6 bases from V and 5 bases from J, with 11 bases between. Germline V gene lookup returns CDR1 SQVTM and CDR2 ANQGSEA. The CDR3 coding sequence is TGCAGCGTAGTACCTGGGGACAATGAGCAGTTCTTC. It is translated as CSVVPGDNEQFF.

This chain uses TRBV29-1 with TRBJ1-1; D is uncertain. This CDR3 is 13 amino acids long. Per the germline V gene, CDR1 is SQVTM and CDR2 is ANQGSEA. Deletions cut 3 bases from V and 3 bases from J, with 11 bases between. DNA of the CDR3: TGCAGCGTTGAGAACAGTGGGTACACTGAAGCTTTCTTT. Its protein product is CSVENSGYTEAFF.

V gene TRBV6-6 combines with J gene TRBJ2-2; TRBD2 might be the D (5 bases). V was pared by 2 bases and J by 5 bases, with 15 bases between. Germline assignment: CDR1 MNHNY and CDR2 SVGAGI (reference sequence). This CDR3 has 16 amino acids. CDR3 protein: CASSYPEGTPTGELFF. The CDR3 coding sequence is TGTGCCAGCAGTTACCCAGAGGGAACCCCTACCGGGGAGCTGTTTTTT.

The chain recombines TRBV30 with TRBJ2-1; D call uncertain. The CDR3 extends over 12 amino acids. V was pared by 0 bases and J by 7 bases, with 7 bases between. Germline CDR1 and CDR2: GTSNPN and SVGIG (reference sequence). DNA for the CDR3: TGTGCCTGGAGTGTCGACCGAAATGAGCAGTTCTTC. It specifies CAWSVDRNEQFF.

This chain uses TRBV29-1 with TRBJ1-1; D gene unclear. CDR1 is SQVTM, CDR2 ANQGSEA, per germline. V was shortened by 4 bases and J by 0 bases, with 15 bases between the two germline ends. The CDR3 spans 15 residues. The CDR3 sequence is CSVGVAERLNTEAFF. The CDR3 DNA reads TGCAGCGTTGGGGTAGCAGAGAGGCTGAACACTGAAGCTTTCTTT.

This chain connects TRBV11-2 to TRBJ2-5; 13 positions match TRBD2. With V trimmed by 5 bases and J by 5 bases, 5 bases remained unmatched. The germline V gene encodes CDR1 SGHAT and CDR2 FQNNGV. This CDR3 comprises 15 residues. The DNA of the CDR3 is TGTGCCAGCAGCGGGACTAGCGGGGTTAGGGAGACCCAGTACTTC. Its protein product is CASSGTSGVRETQYF. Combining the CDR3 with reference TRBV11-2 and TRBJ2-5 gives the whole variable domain EAGVAQSPRYKIIEKRQSVAFWCNPISGHATLYWYQQILGQGPKLLIQFQNNGVVDDSQLPKDRFSAERLKGVDSTLKIQPAKLEDSAVYLCASSGTSGVRETQYFGPGTRLLVL.

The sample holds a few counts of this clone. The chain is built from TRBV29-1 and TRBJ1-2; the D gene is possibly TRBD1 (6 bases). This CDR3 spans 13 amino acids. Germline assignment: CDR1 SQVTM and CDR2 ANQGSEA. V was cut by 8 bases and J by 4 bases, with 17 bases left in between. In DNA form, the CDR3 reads TGCAGCTCACAAGGGGGACAACTCTATGGCTACACCTTC. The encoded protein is CSSQGGQLYGYTF.

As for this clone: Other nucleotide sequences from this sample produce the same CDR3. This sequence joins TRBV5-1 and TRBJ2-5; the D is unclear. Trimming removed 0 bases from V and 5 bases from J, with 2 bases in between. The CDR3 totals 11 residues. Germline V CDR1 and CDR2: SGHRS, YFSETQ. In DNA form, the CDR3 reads TGCGCCAGCAGCTTGGACGAGACCCAGTACTTC. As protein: CASSLDETQYF.

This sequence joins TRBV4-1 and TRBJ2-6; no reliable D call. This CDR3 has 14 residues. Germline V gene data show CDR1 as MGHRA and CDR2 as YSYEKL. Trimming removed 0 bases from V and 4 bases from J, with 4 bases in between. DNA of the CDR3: TGCGCCAGCAGCCAAGAACCGGGGGCCAACGTCCTGACTTTC. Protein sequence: CASSQEPGANVLTF.

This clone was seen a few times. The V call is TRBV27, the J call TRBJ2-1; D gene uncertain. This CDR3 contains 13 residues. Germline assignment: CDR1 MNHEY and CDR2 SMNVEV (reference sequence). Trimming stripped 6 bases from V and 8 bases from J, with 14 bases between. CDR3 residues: CASSLPGSYEQFF. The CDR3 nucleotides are TGTGCCAGCAGCCTCCCCGGCAGCTATGAGCAGTTCTTC.

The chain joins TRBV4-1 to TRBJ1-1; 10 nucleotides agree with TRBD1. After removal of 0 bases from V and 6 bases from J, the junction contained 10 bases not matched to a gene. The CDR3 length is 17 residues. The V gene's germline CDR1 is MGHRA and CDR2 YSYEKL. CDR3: CASSQDPPWTGGAEAFF. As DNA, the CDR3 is TGCGCCAGCAGCCAAGATCCACCATGGACAGGGGGAGCTGAAGCTTTCTTT.